This paragraph reports one T cell receptor beta chain. According to the study, TCR beta libraries were built with iRepertoire HTBI primers and CDR3-region Arm-PCR. TCRdb used MiXCR to reprocess the multiplex PCR reads, holding one entry per CDR3 protein. Of a few hundred thousand distinct CDR3 sequences listed, roughly a quarter are singletons. The data were taken from a study of regulatory T cells in long-lasting Graves disease. Time point: persistent/refractory GD, antithyroid drugs over 5 years with positive TRAb. TCR sequences were obtained from RNA taken from PBMCs. The J segment lost 1 base and the V segment lost 5 bases, leaving 5 bases of the junction unmatched. The CDR3 covers 15 residues. Germline V gene data show CDR1 as SQVTM and CDR2 as ANQGSEA.

The TCR sequence derives from a female donor with Graves disease. This specimen consisted of peripheral blood mononuclear cells (PBMCs), obtained when the disease was refractory, from a patient treated with antithyroid drugs. V and J are TRBV29-1 and TRBJ2-2; 9 bases map to TRBD1. The CDR3 loop is CSVQQGAWNTGELFF. CDR3 nucleotide sequence: TGCAGCGTTCAACAGGGGGCATGGAACACCGGGGAGCTGTTTTTT.